This T cell receptor beta chain is drawn from a study of T cell responses to AZD1222 COVID-19 vaccine. Study background: Both about-4-week and about-12-week second-dose recipients were combined.

As concerns this clone: The antigen is not known.

Study-level points and caveats: At baseline, seropositivity was found in only a handful of AZD1222 recipients. Spike was spanned by vaccine-associated CD4 TCRs, with dominance at 160-218 and 743-854. Possibly, clonal diversity was underestimated; donors were largely white British and included more females.

Assay: immunoSEQ multiplex PCR; the TCRdb copy retains only in-frame clones and omits some. The data contain over 100,000 clones, more than 70% of them singletons. The TCR was taken from an adult in good health. Sample: peripheral blood, taken on day 0 of AZD1222 vaccination.

The CDR3 here is CASSPGLQQQFF. The CDR3 nucleotides are TGTGCCAGCAGCCCAGGACTACAACAGCAGTTCTTC. The rearrangement joins TRBV11-3 to TRBJ2-1; TRBD2 is a possible D gene (6 bases). The germline gives CDR1 SGHNT, CDR2 YENEEA. The length of the CDR3 is 12 residues. V lost 5 bases to trimming and J lost 11 bases, with 13 bases between them.